This TCR beta chain is from a study of shared clonotypes between healthy human individuals. TCRdb's table, derived via immunoSEQ multiplex PCR, lists solely in-frame clones and lacks some. The sample includes 470,000 or so clones, about 85% seen only once; the top ten take over 9.5%. Germline V gives CDR1 SGHAT, CDR2 FQNNGV. This CDR3 is 18 amino acids long. The V and J ends lost 2 bases and 2 bases, in that order; junction bases with no gene match: 8. The sequence was collected from a woman aged 40 to 55 in good health. Some clones in this sample may be carry-over from other donors' samples. The chain carries TRBV11-2 and TRBJ2-1; 11 bases are shared with TRBD2. Sequencing was performed on PBMCs. This CDR3 is CASSLIRIAGGTYNEQFF. The CDR3 bases are TGTGCCAGCAGCTTAATTCGGATAGCGGGAGGGACCTACAATGAGCAGTTCTTC. The entire variable domain, with the rest obtained from reference TRBV11-2 and TRBJ2-1, is as follows: EAGVAQSPRYKIIEKRQSVAFWCNPISGHATLYWYQQILGQGPKLLIQFQNNGVVDDSQLPKDRFSAERLKGVDSTLKIQPAKLEDSAVYLCASSLIRIAGGTYNEQFFGPGTRLTVL.